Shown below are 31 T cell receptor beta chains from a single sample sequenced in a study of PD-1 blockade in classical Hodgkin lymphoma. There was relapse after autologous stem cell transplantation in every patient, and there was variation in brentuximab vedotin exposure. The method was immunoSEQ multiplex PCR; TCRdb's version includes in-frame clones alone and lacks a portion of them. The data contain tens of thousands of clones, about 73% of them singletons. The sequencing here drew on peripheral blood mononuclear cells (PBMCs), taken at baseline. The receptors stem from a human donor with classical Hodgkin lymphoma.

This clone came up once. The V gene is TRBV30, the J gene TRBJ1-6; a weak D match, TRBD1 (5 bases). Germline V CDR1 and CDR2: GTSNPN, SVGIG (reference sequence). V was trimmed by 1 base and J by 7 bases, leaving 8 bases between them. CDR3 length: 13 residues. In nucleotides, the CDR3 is TGTGCCTGGAGTGCAGGGTGGAATTCACCCCTCCACTTT. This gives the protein CAWSAGWNSPLHF.

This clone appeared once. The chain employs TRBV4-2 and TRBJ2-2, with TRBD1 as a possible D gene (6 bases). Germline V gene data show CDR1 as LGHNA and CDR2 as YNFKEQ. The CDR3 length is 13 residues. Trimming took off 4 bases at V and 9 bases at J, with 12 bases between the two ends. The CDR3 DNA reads TGTGCCAGCAGCCCACAGGGCCGCAGGGAGCTGTTTTTT. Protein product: CASSPQGRRELFF.

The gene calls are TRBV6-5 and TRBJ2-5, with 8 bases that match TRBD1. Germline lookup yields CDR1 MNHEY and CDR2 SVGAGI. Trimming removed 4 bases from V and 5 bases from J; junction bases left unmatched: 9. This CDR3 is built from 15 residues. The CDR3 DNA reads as TGTGCCAGCAGTTGGATTTTTGGACAGGGCGAGACCCAGTACTTC. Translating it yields CASSWIFGQGETQYF.

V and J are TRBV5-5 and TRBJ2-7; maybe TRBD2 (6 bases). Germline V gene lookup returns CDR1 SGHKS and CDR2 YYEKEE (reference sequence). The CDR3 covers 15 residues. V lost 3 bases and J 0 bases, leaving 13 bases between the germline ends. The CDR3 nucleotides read TGTGCCAGCAGCTGGACTACGGGGAGCTCCTACGAGCAGTACTTC. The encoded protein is CASSWTTGSSYEQYF.

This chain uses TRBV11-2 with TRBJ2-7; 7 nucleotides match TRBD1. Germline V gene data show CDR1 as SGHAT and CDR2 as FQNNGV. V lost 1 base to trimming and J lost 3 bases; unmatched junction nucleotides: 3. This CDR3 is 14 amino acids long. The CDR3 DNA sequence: TGTGCCAGCAGCTTAGGGACAGGTAACTACGAGCAGTACTTC. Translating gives CASSLGTGNYEQYF.

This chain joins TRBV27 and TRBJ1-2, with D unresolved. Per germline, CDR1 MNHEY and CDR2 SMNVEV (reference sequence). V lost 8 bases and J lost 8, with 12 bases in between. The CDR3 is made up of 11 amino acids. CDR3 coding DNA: TGTGCCAGCCCGGGCTGGTGGGGCTACACCTTC. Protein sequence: CASPGWWGYTF.

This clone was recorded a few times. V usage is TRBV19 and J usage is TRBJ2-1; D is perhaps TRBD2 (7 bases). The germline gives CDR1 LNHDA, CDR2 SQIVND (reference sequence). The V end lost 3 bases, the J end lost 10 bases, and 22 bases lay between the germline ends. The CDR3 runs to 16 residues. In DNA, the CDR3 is TGTGCCAGTAGTATGCCGTGGGAGGGGGTACGTAGGGAGCAGTTCTTC. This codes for CASSMPWEGVRREQFF.

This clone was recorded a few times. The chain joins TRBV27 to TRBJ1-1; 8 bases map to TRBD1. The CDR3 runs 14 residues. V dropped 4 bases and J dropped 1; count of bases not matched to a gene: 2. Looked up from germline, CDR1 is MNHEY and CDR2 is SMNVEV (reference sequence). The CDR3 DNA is TGTGCCAGCAGTTCTACAGGGGGGAACACTGAAGCTTTCTTT. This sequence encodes CASSSTGGNTEAFF.

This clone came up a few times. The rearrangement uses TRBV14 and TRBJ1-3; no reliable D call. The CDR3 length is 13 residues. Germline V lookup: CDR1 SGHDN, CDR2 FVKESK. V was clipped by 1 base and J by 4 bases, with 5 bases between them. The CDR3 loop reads CASSQGPGNTIYF. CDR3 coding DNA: TGTGCCAGCAGCCAAGGCCCCGGAAACACCATATATTTT.

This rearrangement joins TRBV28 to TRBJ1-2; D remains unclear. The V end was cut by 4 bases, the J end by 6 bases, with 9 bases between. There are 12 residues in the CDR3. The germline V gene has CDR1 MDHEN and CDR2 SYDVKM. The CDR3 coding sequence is TGTGCCAGCAGTTCTAATCCAGATGGCTACACCTTC. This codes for CASSSNPDGYTF.

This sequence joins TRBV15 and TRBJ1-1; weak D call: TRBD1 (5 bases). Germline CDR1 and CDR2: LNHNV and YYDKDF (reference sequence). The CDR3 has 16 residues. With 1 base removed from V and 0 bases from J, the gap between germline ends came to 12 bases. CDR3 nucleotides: TGTGCCACCAGCAGAGGGGGCACGTGGATGAACACTGAAGCTTTCTTT. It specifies CATSRGGTWMNTEAFF.

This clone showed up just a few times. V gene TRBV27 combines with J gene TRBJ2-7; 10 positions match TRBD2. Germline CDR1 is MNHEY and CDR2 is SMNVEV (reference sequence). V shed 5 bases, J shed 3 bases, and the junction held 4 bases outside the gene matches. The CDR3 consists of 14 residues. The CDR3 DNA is TGTGCCAGCAGTCCACGGACTAGCGGCTACGAGCAGTACTTC. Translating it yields CASSPRTSGYEQYF.

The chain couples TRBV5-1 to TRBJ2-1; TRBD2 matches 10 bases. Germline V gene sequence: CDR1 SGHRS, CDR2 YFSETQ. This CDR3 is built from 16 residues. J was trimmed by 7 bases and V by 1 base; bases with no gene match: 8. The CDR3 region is CASSLRPSGRENEQFF. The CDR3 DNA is TGCGCCAGCAGCTTGAGGCCTAGCGGGAGAGAGAATGAGCAGTTCTTC.

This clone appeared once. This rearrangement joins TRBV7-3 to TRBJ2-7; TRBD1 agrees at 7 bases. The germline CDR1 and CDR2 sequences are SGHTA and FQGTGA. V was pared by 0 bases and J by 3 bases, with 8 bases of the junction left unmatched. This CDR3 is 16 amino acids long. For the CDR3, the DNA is TGTGCCAGCAGCTTAACCGGGGACAGTAAAGTCTACGAGCAGTACTTC. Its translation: CASSLTGDSKVYEQYF. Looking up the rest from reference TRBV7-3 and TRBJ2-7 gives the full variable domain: GAGVSQTPSNKVTEKGKYVELRCDPISGHTALYWYRQSLGQGPEFLIYFQGTGAADDSGLPNDRFFAVRPEGSVSTLKIQRTERGDSAVYLCASSLTGDSKVYEQYFGPGTRLTVT.

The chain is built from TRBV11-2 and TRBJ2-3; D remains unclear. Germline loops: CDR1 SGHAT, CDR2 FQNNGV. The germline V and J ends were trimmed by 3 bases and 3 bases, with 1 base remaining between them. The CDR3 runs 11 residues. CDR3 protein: CASSFTDTQYF. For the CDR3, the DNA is TGTGCCAGCAGCTTTACAGATACGCAGTATTTT. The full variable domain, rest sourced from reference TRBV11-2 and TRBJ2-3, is EAGVAQSPRYKIIEKRQSVAFWCNPISGHATLYWYQQILGQGPKLLIQFQNNGVVDDSQLPKDRFSAERLKGVDSTLKIQPAKLEDSAVYLCASSFTDTQYFGPGTRLTVL.

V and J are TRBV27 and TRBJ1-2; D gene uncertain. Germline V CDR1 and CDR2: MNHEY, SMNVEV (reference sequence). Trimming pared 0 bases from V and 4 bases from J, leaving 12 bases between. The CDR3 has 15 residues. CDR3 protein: CASSLSKGLLYGYTF. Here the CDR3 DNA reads TGTGCCAGCAGTTTATCGAAGGGCCTTCTCTATGGCTACACCTTC.

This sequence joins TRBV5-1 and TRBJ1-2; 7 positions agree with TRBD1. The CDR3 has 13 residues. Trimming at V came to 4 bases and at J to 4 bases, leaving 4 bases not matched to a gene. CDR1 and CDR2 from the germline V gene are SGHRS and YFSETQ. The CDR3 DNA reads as TGCGCCAGCAGCCAACAGGGGTCCTATGGCTACACCTTC. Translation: CASSQQGSYGYTF.

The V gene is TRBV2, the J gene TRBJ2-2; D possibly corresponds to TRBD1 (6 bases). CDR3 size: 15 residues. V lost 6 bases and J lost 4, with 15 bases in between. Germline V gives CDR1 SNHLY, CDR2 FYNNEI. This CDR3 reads CASRYRDLGTGELFF. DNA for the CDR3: TGTGCCAGCAGGTACAGGGACCTCGGCACCGGGGAGCTGTTTTTT.

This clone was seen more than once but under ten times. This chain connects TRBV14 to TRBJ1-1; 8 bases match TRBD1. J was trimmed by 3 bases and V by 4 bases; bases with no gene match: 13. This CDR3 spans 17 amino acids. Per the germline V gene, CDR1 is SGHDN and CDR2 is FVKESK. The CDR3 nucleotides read TGTGCCAGCAGCCCATCCCGGACAGGGAGTGCGGACACTGAAGCTTTCTTT. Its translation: CASSPSRTGSADTEAFF.

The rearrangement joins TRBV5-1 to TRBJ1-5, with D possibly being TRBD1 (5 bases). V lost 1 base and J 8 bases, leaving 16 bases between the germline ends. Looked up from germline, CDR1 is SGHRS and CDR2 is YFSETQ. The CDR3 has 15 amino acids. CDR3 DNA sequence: TGCGCCAGCAGCTTGCGGTCAGGGCATCACGAGCCCCAGCATTTT. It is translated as CASSLRSGHHEPQHF.

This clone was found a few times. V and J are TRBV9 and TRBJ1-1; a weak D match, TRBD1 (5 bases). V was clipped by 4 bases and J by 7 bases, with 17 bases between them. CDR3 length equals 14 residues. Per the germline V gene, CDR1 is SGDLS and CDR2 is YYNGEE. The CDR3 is CASSSGLRRDEAFF. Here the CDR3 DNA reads TGTGCCAGCAGCTCGGGACTCCGTCGGGATGAAGCTTTCTTT. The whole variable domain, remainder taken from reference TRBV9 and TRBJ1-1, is DSGVTQTPKHLITATGQRVTLRCSPRSGDLSVYWYQQSLDQGLQFLIQYYNGEERAKGNILERFSAQQFPDLHSELNLSSLELGDSALYFCASSSGLRRDEAFFGQGTRLTVV.

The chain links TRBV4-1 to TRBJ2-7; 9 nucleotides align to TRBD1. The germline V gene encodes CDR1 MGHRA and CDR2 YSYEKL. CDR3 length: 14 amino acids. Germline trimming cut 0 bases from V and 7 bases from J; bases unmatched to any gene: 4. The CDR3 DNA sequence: TGCGCCAGCAGCCAAGAACAGGGGGCGTGGGAGCAGTACTTC. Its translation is CASSQEQGAWEQYF.

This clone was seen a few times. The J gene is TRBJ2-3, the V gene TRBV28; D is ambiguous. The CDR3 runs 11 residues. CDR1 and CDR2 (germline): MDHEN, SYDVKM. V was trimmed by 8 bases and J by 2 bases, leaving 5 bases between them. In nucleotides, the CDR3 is TGTGCCAGCGACGACACAGATACGCAGTATTTT. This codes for CASDDTDTQYF.

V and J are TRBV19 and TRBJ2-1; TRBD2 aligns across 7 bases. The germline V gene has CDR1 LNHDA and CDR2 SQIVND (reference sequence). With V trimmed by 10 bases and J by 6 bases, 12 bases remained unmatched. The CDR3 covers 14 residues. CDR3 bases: TGTGCCACCAAATGGGGGGGAGGTCTCAATGAGCAGTTCTTC. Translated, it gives CATKWGGGLNEQFF.

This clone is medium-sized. CDR3 coding DNA: TGTGCCAGCAGTACCGGGACAGGGGGCACAGATACGCAGTATTTT. Translating it yields CASSTGTGGTDTQYF. The V gene is TRBV2, the J gene TRBJ2-3; 10 bases are shared with TRBD1. The V gene end was trimmed by 5 bases and the J gene end by 1 base; junction bases not matched to a gene: 3. Germline lookup yields CDR1 SNHLY and CDR2 FYNNEI. The CDR3 extends over 15 amino acids.

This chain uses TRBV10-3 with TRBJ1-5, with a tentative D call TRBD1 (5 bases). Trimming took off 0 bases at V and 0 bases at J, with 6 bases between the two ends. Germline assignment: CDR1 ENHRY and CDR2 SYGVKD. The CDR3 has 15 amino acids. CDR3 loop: CAISESGDSNQPQHF. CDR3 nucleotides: TGTGCCATCAGTGAGTCAGGGGATAGCAATCAGCCCCAGCATTTT.

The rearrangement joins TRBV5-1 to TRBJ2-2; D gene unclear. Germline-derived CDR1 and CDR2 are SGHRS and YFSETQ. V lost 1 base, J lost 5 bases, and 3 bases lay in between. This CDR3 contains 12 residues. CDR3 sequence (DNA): TGCGCCAGCAGCTTGACTACCGGGGAGCTGTTTTTT. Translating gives CASSLTTGELFF.

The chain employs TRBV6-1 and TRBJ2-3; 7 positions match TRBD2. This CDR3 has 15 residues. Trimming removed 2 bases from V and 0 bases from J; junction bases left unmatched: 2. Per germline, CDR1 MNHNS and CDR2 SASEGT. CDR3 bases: TGTGCCAGCAGTGAACAAGCGGGGAGCACAGATACGCAGTATTTT. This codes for CASSEQAGSTDTQYF.

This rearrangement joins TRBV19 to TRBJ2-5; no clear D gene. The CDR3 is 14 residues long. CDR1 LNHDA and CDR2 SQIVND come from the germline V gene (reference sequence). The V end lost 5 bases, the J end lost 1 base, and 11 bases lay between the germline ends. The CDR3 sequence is CASSPQGVQETQYF. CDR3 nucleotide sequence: TGTGCCAGTAGTCCCCAAGGCGTCCAAGAGACCCAGTACTTC.

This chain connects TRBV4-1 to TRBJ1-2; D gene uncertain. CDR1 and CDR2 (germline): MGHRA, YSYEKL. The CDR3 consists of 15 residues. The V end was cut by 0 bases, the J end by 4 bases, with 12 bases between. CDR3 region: CASSQDPTDIYGYTF. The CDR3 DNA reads TGCGCCAGCAGCCAAGACCCCACAGATATCTATGGCTACACCTTC.

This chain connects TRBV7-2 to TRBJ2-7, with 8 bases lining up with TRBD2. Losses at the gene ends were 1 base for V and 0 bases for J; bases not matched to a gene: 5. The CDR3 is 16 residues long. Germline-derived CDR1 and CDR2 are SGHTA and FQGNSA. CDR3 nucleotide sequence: TGTGCCAGCAGCTTAGGGACCGGACTAGCCTCCTACGAGCAGTACTTC. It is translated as CASSLGTGLASYEQYF.